This T cell receptor beta chain was identified during a study of shared clonotypes between healthy human individuals (dated by TCRdb to 2018 to 2020). Broadly, across the study: The cohort included a few men and a couple of women between 18 and 49 years of age. For each donor, three plates each were used for CD4 naive and CD4 memory, two plates were used for CD8 naive, and one plate was used for CD8 memory. To increase sequencing depth and limit assay-specific biases, different laboratories used diverse techniques to prepare libraries and sequence TCR repertoires. To estimate repertoire size and how much clonotype sharing occurs between individuals, the study deeply sequenced the blood TCR repertoires of roughly 5 healthy adults. Each donor's leukapheresis produced roughly between about 0.9 and 9.5 billion PBMCs. Results the study describes overall, beyond this receptor: Because the study included a small number of donors, the genetic and exposure-history diversity represented was limited. Higher generation probabilities were observed for clonotypes shared by all four sorted-subset donors than for non-shared clonotypes. Only blood was sampled, and tissue TCR repertoires likely differ from those in blood. Based on pairwise subsampling, the degree of clonotype sharing among donors was expected to be affected by sequencing depth. Across four donors, roughly 5% of naive CD4, around 3.3% of naive CD8, 2.3% of memory CD4, and around 0.4% of memory CD8 clonotypes were shared. Rarefaction of sorted-subset datasets indicated incomplete sequencing despite the large sequencing depth. Estimated clonotype richness was generally larger for naive than for memory subsets.

Using the deep immunoSEQ assay, multiplex PCR amplified TCR CDR3 regions from genomic DNA. Extracted genomic DNA from each cell subset was distributed evenly across all wells of several immunoSEQ 96-well plates, and each plate was treated as a replicate. Each replicate PCR for sorted subsets received about 200 ng genomic DNA, equal to about 30,000 T cell genomes. Purified libraries were quantified with a Qubit 3.0 fluorometer, sized on a Bioanalyzer 2100, and re-quantified with the KAPA Library Quantification kit. Each immunoSEQ 96-well plate was sequenced on its own single-read 150-cycle Illumina NextSeq 550 flow cell. Per the original workflow: Because the immunoSEQ output held only junctional sequences and lacked quality scores, the filtering could not match the filtering applied to full-length reads. Sequences were annotated with PyIR, a Python wrapper for IgBLAST v1.9, and V/J genes and CDR3 were assigned using IMGT germline references. Any read was removed if the V/J assignment was weak (E-value above 1e-6), the CDR3 was missing, or the read contained stop codons, out-of-frame junctions, or ambiguous translated residues. A V3J clonotype was defined by an identical inferred V gene, J gene, and CDR3 amino acid sequence. Percentage overlap between repertoires was calculated by dividing the number of shared unique clonotypes by the size of the smaller repertoire. RTK rarefaction, the Chao1 estimator, and Recon v2.1 estimates of unobserved clonotypes were used to assess repertoire richness. For all TCRbeta clonotypes obtained by the gDNA method from several donors, generation probabilities were computed with OLGA. TCRdb carries this immuneACCESS record with in-frame sequences only. Its versions omit some clonotypes, under half of them owing to an unresolved V gene in the studies checked, with the rest unexplained. V, J and clone size are those of that table, while D and trimming were read from the DNA. Within this sample are some 200,000 clones, with 65% to 80% of them counted one time only. About 10% of the sample goes to the ten largest clones.

This clone came up a few times. What antigen it recognizes has not been identified. No qualities accompany the bases; no much larger clone lies one base away. The donors were healthy, HIV-negative adults with no recently reported acute infections or vaccinations. Every donor was a Caucasian adult residing in Nashville, Tennessee, USA. CD4+ T cells were enriched by magnetic negative selection, after which naive cells were positively selected on CD45RA and the negative fraction was taken as the memory subset. After blood collection by leukapheresis, PBMCs were isolated using Ficoll-Histopaque density gradient centrifugation and then cryopreserved in the vapor phase of liquid nitrogen. Purity and quantity of every magnetically sorted T cell population were checked by analytical flow cytometry. Genomic DNA was isolated from every sorted fraction and measured by UV absorbance on a Nanodrop 2000c. V is clipped by 6 bases and J by 10 bases, and the sequence between their germline boundaries is 13 bases long. Via the germline V gene, CDR1 is SGDLS and CDR2 YYNGEE. The CDR3 goes from the cysteine to the phenylalanine over 12 residues. Of all the DNA, just the CDR3 is kept, 36 bases in frame from base 1.

The receptor was isolated from a young man in good health. The rearrangement joined TRBV9 to TRBJ1-4; no D gene can be assigned with confidence. The sample taken for sequencing was memory CD4+ T cells sorted from blood. The cell subset or site label of this sample denotes: CD45RA-negative fraction. The DNA reads TGTGCCAGCAATTCTCTCCGGGCAAAACTGTTTTTT. The resulting protein is CASNSLRAKLFF.